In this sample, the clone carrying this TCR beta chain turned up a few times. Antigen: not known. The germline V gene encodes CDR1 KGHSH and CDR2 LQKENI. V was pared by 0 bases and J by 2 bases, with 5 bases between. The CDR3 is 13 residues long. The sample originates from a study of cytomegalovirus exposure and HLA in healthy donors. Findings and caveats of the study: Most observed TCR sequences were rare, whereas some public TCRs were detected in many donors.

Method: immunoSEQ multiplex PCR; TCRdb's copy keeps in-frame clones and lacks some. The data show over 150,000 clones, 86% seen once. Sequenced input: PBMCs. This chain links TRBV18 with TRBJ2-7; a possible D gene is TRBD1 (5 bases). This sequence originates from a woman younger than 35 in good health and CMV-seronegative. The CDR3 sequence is CASSPPGAYEQYF. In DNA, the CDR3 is TGTGCCAGCTCACCACCAGGGGCCTACGAGCAGTACTTC.